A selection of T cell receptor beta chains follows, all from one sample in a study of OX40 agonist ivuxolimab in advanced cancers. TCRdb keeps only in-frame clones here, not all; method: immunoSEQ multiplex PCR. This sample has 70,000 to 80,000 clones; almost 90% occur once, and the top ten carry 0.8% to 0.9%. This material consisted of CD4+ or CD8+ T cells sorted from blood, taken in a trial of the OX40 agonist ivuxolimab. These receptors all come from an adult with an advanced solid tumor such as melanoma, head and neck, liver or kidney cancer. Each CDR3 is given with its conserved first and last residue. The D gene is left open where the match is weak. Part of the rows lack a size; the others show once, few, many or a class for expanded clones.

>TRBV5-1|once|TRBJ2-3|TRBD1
TGCGCCAGCAGCTTGGGGTCGTATTTTTTGGACAGGGGCACAGATACGCAGTATTTT
CASSLGSYFLDRGTDTQYF
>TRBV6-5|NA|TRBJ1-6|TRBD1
TGTGCCAGCAAGCTTCCGGGACAGAAGAATTCACCCCTCCACTTT
CASKLPGQKNSPLHF
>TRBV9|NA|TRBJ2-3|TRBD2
TGTGCCAGCAGCGTAGGGGTGGCTAGCGGAACTAGCACAGATACGCAGTATTTT
CASSVGVASGTSTDTQYF
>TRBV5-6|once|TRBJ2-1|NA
TGTGCCAGCAGCGCCCGCAGTGGCTCCTACAATGAGCAGTTCTTC
CASSARSGSYNEQFF
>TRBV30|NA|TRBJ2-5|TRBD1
TGTGCCTGGAGTACAACAGGGGTGCAAGAGACCCAGTACTTC
CAWSTTGVQETQYF
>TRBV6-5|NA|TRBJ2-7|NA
TGTGCCAGCAGTCTGTTTATCTCCTACGAGCAGTACTTC
CASSLFISYEQYF
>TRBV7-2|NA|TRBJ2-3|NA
TGTGCCAGCAGCCCACGACGCGGGGTTGATACGCAGTATTTT
CASSPRRGVDTQYF
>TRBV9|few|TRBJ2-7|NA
TGTGCCAGCAGCGTAGTGGGTGGCGAGCAGTACTTC
CASSVVGGEQYF
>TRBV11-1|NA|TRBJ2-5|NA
TGTGCCAGCAGCTTAGAGAGGCAGGCTCAGACCCAGTACTTC
CASSLERQAQTQYF
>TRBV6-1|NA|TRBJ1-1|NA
TGTGCCAGCAGTCCTTGGGTCGAAGCTTTCTTT
CASSPWVEAFF
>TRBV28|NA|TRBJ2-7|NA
TGTGCCAGCAGTTTGCCCCAAGGGTCCCTCGGTGGCTACGAGCAGTACTTC
CASSLPQGSLGGYEQYF
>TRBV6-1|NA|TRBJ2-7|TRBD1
TGTGCCAGCAGTGAAGCAGGGCAGGGGGTCTACGAGCAGTACTTC
CASSEAGQGVYEQYF
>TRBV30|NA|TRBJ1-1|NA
TGTGCCTGGAGGGCACCCGAGGGGAGAGGGAACACTGAAGCTTTCTTT
CAWRAPEGRGNTEAFF
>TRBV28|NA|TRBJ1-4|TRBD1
TGTGCCAGCAGTATTAACAGGGGGGGGATCGGAAAACTGTTTTTT
CASSINRGGIGKLFF
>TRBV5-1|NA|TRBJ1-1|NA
TGCGCCAGCAGTCAGTCCGGTCGACAGGCTCAGGCTTTCTTT
CASSQSGRQAQAFF
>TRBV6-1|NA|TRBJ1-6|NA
TGTGCCAGCCTTACCTCGCGCTCCTATAATTCACCCCTCCACTTT
CASLTSRSYNSPLHF
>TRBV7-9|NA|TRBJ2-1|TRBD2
TGTGCCAGCAGCTTACTTTTCGGGGGAGGGCCGGGTGAGCAGTTCTTC
CASSLLFGGGPGEQFF
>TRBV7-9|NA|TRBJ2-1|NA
TGTGCCAGCAGTCCAGATACGGGCTCCTACAATGAGCAGTTCTTC
CASSPDTGSYNEQFF
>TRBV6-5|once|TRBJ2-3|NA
TGTGCCAGCAGTTACGAAGGAGTCTCAATAGATACGCAGTATTTT
CASSYEGVSIDTQYF
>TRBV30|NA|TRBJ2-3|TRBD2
TGTGCCTGGACTAGCGGGAGGGCCACTACAGATACGCAGTATTTT
CAWTSGRATTDTQYF
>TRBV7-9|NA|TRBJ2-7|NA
TGTGCCAGCAGCCCGCGGGACGGACGGAAGCAGTACTTC
CASSPRDGRKQYF
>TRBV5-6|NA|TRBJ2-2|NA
TGTGCCAGCAGCCCCCCTAAAGCGGTCCAGGGGGAGCTGTTTTTT
CASSPPKAVQGELFF
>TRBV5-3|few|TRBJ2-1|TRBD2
TGTGCCAGAAGCTTAGTAACTAGCGGGGGGGCCTTCTACAATGAGCAGTTCTTC
CARSLVTSGGAFYNEQFF
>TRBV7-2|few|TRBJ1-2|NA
TGTGCCAGCAGCCCCTATACGGGGAACTATGGCTACACCTTC
CASSPYTGNYGYTF
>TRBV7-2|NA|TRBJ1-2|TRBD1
TGTGCCAGCAGCTTAGTGGGGACAGGGGAGACTTTTGGCTACACCTTC
CASSLVGTGETFGYTF
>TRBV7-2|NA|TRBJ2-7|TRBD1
TGTGCCAGCAGCTTGGACAGGGTACGGGAGCAGTACTTC
CASSLDRVREQYF
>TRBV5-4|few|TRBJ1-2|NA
TGTGCCAGCAGCCTGGACCCTGAGTATGGCTACACCTTC
CASSLDPEYGYTF
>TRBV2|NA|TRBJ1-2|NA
TGTGCCAGCAGTGAAGCGAGTCAGGTGATCGGCTACACCTTC
CASSEASQVIGYTF
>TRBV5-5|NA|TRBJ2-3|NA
TGTGCCAGCAGCTCTCGGTCAGATACGCAGTATTTT
CASSSRSDTQYF
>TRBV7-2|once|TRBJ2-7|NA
TGTGCCAGCAGCTTAGGATTGCGATCCTACGAGCAGTACTTC
CASSLGLRSYEQYF
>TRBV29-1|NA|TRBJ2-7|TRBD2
TGCAGCGTTGGGGGGGGACTCTCCTACGAGCAGTACTTC
CSVGGGLSYEQYF
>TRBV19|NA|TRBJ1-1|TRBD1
TGTGCCAGTAGCACTATTCCGGGACAGGGAATAGGAGAAGCTTTCTTT
CASSTIPGQGIGEAFF
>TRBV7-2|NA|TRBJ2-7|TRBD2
TGTGCCAGCAGCATTAGAGCGGGGGACGGAAACGAGCAGTACTTC
CASSIRAGDGNEQYF
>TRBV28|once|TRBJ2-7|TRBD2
TGTGCCAGCAGTTTTGGCGGGAGGATCCCCTACGAGCAGTACTTC
CASSFGGRIPYEQYF
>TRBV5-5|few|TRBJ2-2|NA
TGTGCCAGCAGCTTCGGAGGGGGCAACACCGGGGAGCTGTTTTTT
CASSFGGGNTGELFF
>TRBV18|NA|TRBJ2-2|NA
TGTGCCAGCTCACCGAACGTGAACACCGGGGAGCTGTTTTTT
CASSPNVNTGELFF
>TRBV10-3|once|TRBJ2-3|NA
TGTGCCATCAGTGGTTCGGCAGGCACTAGCACAGATACGCAGTATTTT
CAISGSAGTSTDTQYF
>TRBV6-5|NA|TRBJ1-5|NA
TGTGCCAGCACCCTGGACATCCGACAGCCCCAGCATTTT
CASTLDIRQPQHF
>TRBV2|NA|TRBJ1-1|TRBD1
TGTGCCAGCAGGGACAGGGGGCTTTTGAACACTGAAGCTTTCTTT
CASRDRGLLNTEAFF
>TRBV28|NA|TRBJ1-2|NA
TGTGCCAGCCAAACCAACTATGGCTACACCTTC
CASQTNYGYTF
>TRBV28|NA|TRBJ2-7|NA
TGTGCCAGCAGTCCGATGAAGGGGGGGACCTACGAGCAGTACTTC
CASSPMKGGTYEQYF
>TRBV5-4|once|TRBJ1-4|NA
TGTGCCAGCAGCACGCGGGAGTACCGTGAAAAACTGTTTTTT
CASSTREYREKLFF
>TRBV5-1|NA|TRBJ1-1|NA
TGCGCCAGCAGCGGAGGGGCACTTGAGGGCACTGAAGCTTTCTTT
CASSGGALEGTEAFF
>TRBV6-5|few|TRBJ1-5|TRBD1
TGTGCCAGCAGGACAGGGGAGGAGCAGCCCCAGCATTTT
CASRTGEEQPQHF
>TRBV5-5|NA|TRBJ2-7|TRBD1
TGTGCCAGCAGCTTGTATGAACAGGGGGTCTACGAGCAGTACTTC
CASSLYEQGVYEQYF
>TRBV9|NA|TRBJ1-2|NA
TGTGCCAGCAGCGCCACGGACAGTGGGGGCTACACCTTC
CASSATDSGGYTF
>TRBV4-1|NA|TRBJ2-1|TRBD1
TGCGCCAGCAGCCAAGATTCCAGGGACAGGGGGGACAATGAGCAGTTCTTC
CASSQDSRDRGDNEQFF
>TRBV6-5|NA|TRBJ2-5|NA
TGTGCCAGCAGTTACTCCCCAGGGGCTCAAGAGACCCAGTACTTC
CASSYSPGAQETQYF
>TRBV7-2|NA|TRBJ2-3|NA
TGTGCCAGCAGCTTCTGGCTGACTAGCACAGATACGCAGTATTTT
CASSFWLTSTDTQYF
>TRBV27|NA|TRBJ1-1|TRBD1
TGTGCCAGCAGTTTAACAGGGGGCAGGGCTGAAGCTTTCTTT
CASSLTGGRAEAFF
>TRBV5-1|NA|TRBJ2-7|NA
TGCGCCAGCAGCTTCAGGGGGCCGAGCGGGAGTGCCACCTACGAGCAGTACTTC
CASSFRGPSGSATYEQYF
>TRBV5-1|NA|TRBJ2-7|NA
TGCGCCAGCAGCTTGGGCCGGACGTCCAACTCCTACGAGCAGTACTTC
CASSLGRTSNSYEQYF
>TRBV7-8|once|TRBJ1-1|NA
TGTGCCAGCAGGATGGGACAGAACACTGAAGCTTTCTTT
CASRMGQNTEAFF
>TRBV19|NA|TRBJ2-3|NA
TGTGCCACTAGAGGACAAGGGCCAGATACGCAGTATTTT
CATRGQGPDTQYF
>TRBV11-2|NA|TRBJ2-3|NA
TGTGCCAGCAGCTTAGGAACGGGGCGCACAGATACGCAGTATTTT
CASSLGTGRTDTQYF
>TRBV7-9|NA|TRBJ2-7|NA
TGTGCCAGCAGCGAAATCTACGAGCAGTACTTC
CASSEIYEQYF